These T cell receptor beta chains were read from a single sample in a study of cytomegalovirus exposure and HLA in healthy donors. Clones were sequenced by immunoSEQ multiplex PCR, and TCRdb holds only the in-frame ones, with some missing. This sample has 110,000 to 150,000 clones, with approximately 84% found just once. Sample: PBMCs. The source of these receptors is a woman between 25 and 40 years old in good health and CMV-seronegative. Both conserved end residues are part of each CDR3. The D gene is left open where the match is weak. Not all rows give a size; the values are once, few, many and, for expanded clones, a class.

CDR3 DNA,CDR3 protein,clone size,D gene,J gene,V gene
TGTGCTAGTGGTTTGGGAGGCTCCTACGAGCAGTACTTC,CASGLGGSYEQYF,few,NA,TRBJ2-7,TRBV12-5
TGTGCCAGCTCACCCACGAGGAACACTGAAGCTTTCTTT,CASSPTRNTEAFF,NA,NA,TRBJ1-1,TRBV18
TGTGCCAGCAGCTTAGCGGACACCGTTTTCTTT,CASSLADTVFF,NA,NA,TRBJ1-2,TRBV7-9
TGTGCCTGGAGTGTTAAAGCGGGTAGTGGCAATCAGCCCCAGCATTTT,CAWSVKAGSGNQPQHF,NA,NA,TRBJ1-5,TRBV30
TGTGCCAGCAGTTACTCGAGGGGGATTTCTTCACCCCTCCACTTT,CASSYSRGISSPLHF,NA,NA,TRBJ1-6,TRBV6-5
TGCGCCAGCAGCCAAGAAGGGGGTCAGCCCCAGCATTTT,CASSQEGGQPQHF,NA,NA,TRBJ1-5,TRBV4-3
TGTGCCAGCAGCTTTGTGGGCAGGGTGTCTGTCTCTCTTGGAAACACCATATATTTT,CASSFVGRVSVSLGNTIYF,once,NA,TRBJ1-3,TRBV12-1
TGTGCCAGTAGTATTGGGGACAGGGGCGCACCTGGCTACACCTTC,CASSIGDRGAPGYTF,NA,TRBD1,TRBJ1-2,TRBV19
TGCGCCAGCAGCTCCCCACAGGGGGCCCAAGAGACCCAGTACTTC,CASSSPQGAQETQYF,NA,TRBD1,TRBJ2-5,TRBV5-1
TGTGCCAGCAGTGTAGGTGTCCAGGTCTATGGCTACACCTTC,CASSVGVQVYGYTF,NA,NA,TRBJ1-2,TRBV6-1
TGTGCCAGCAGCATACAGGGGGTCGCGACTGAAGCTTTCTTT,CASSIQGVATEAFF,NA,TRBD1,TRBJ1-1,TRBV5-4
TGTGCCAGCAGCGGACAGTATAGCAATCAGCCCCAGCATTTT,CASSGQYSNQPQHF,NA,NA,TRBJ1-5,TRBV7-9
TGTGCCAGCAGCACAGGACAGGGGGTGATTGGCTACACCTTC,CASSTGQGVIGYTF,NA,TRBD1,TRBJ1-2,TRBV9
TGTGCCAGCAGCTATGACAGGGTTCCCCTCTATGGCTACACCTTC,CASSYDRVPLYGYTF,NA,TRBD1,TRBJ1-2,TRBV5-4
TGTGCCAGCAGTGAAGTCGAGTTTGGTGGCTACACCTTC,CASSEVEFGGYTF,NA,NA,TRBJ1-2,TRBV6-1
TGTGCCAGCAGCAAGGACAACCGGGACAGGGGGAAGGGACGCGGCTACGAGCAGTACTTC,CASSKDNRDRGKGRGYEQYF,NA,TRBD1,TRBJ2-7,TRBV13
TGTGCCAGCACCTGGGGGGGGGCGGAGACCCAGTACTTC,CASTWGGAETQYF,NA,NA,TRBJ2-5,TRBV2
TGTGCCAGCAGCTTACGGGTGTTCGGGGATGAGCAGTTCTTC,CASSLRVFGDEQFF,NA,NA,TRBJ2-1,TRBV7-9
TGTGCCAGCACCCTAGGTATGGAAAGTTCCTACGAGCAGTACTTC,CASTLGMESSYEQYF,few,NA,TRBJ2-7,TRBV2
TGTGCCAGCAGCGTAGCTGTCGGGGGGGCCGGAGATACGCAGTATTTT,CASSVAVGGAGDTQYF,few,TRBD2,TRBJ2-3,TRBV9
TGTGCCAGCAGCTTAACCCAGGGGGAAGACGAAAAACTGTTTTTT,CASSLTQGEDEKLFF,NA,TRBD1,TRBJ1-4,TRBV7-8
TGTGCCAGCAGTTTGGGACAGGGGGTTGGAAATCAGCCCCAGCATTTT,CASSLGQGVGNQPQHF,NA,TRBD1,TRBJ1-5,TRBV2
TGTGCCAGCAGTTTCTCAGGGGCCGGAGGCTACACCTTC,CASSFSGAGGYTF,NA,NA,TRBJ1-2,TRBV27
TGTGCCAGCAGCGTACGCGGGACCTACAATGAGCAGTTCTTC,CASSVRGTYNEQFF,NA,NA,TRBJ2-1,TRBV9
TGTGCCAGCAGCCCGACAGGGTTGAAGGAACTGTTTTTT,CASSPTGLKELFF,NA,TRBD1,TRBJ1-4,TRBV11-1
TGTGCCAGCAGCTTGGAGCGGGGCTATGGCTACACCTTC,CASSLERGYGYTF,NA,NA,TRBJ1-2,TRBV5-4
TGTGCCAGCAGCTTAACAGCCGGCCACGAGCAGTACTTC,CASSLTAGHEQYF,NA,NA,TRBJ2-7,TRBV7-2
TGTGCTAGTGGAAGCGACAGGGGGGTAGGGAAACTGTTTTTT,CASGSDRGVGKLFF,NA,TRBD1,TRBJ1-4,TRBV12-5
TGTGCCAGCAGTTCCGGACAGGGGTCCGAGCAGTACTTC,CASSSGQGSEQYF,NA,TRBD1,TRBJ2-7,TRBV28
TGTGCCAGCAGTGGACGACAGGGGAATGAAAAACTGTTTTTT,CASSGRQGNEKLFF,NA,TRBD1,TRBJ1-4,TRBV2
TGTGCCAGCAGCTTAATAAGGGGTCAGCCCCAGCATTTT,CASSLIRGQPQHF,once,NA,TRBJ1-5,TRBV11-2
TGTGCCAGCAGTGAAGTTGGGGGGGCGGTGGGTGAGCAGTTCTTC,CASSEVGGAVGEQFF,NA,NA,TRBJ2-1,TRBV2